A single sample gave rise to the 5 T cell receptor beta chains below, sequenced in a study of identical twins. One entry per CDR3 protein, called by TCRdb with MiXCR from the 5' RACE reads. The sample consists of around 690,000 distinct CDR3 sequences, 21% of them appearing once. This sample also belongs to another study, concerning T cells expressing NK-cell markers.

Sequences were obtained from PBMCs. The receptors come from a woman aged 18-30 years in good health.

This sequence joins TRBV5-1 and TRBJ2-1, with D uncertain. Between the trimmed V and J ends, which lost 4 bases and 4 bases, there was a span of 9 bases. In germline, CDR1 is SGHRS, CDR2 YFSETQ. The CDR3 extends over 13 amino acids. CDR3 nucleotides: TGCGCCAGCAGCGAGCAGGATTACAATGAGCAGTTCTTC. Translation gives CASSEQDYNEQFF.

The chain employs TRBV12-3 or TRBV12-4 and TRBJ2-3, with 11 nucleotides matching TRBD1. The CDR3 is 14 amino acids. V was pared by 5 bases and J by 3 bases, with 1 base of the junction left unmatched. CDR3 residues: CASSGQGATDTQYF. In nucleotides, the CDR3 is TGTGCCAGCAGTGGACAGGGGGCTACAGATACGCAGTATTTT.

V usage is TRBV6-2 or TRBV6-3 and J usage is TRBJ2-1; TRBD2 aligns across 7 bases. Germline V gene data show CDR1 as MNHEY and CDR2 as SVGEGT. The CDR3 extends over 12 amino acids. With 6 bases clipped from V and 15 bases from J, the junction kept 11 bases outside the gene matches. The CDR3 reads CASSPEAGVGFF. The CDR3 region has the DNA TGTGCCAGCAGCCCGGAGGCGGGAGTGGGGTTCTTC.

The sample holds a few counts of this clonotype. The V call is TRBV20-1, the J call TRBJ2-3; 9 bases match TRBD2. The ends lost 2 bases at V and 2 bases at J; junction bases unmatched: 5. Germline CDR1 and CDR2: DFQATT and SNEGSKA (reference sequence). The CDR3 totals 15 residues. CDR3: CSARSAGGDTDTQYF. DNA for the CDR3: TGCAGTGCTAGATCGGCGGGAGGGGACACAGATACGCAGTATTTT.

The rearrangement uses TRBV7-2 and TRBJ2-1; D is undetermined. Trimming stripped 8 bases from V and 3 bases from J, with 14 bases between. The germline CDR1 and CDR2 sequences are SGHTA and FQGNSA. The CDR3 is 14 amino acids. The CDR3: CASYQSPFYNEQFF. In nucleotides, the CDR3 is TGTGCCAGCTACCAGTCCCCCTTCTACAATGAGCAGTTCTTC.